The 25 T cell receptor beta chains listed next were all sequenced from one sample in a study of T cells expressing NK-cell markers (TCRdb year 2020). The protocol used for the library was 5' RACE. These reads were obtained on an Illumina HiSeq 2000. TCRdb reprocessed the reads and lists each CDR3 protein sequence as a single entry, with no DNA. The table for this sample records roughly 300,000 distinct CDR3 sequences. In total, the top ten clones hold around 4.3% of the sample. Source material: blood T cells: a sorted CD56 or NKG2C T cell subset, CD4+ or CD8+ T cells, or bulk PBMC T cells (not recorded which). The receptors were gathered from a woman between 18 and 70 years old in good health.

V is TRBV10-3 and J is TRBJ2-7; as DNA is missing, the TRBD1 call by TCRdb cannot be tested. Germline values: CDR1 ENHRY, CDR2 SYGVKD. The CDR3 consists of 11 residues. CDR3 loop: CATGQTYEQYF.

V usage is TRBV7-9 and J usage is TRBJ2-7; TCRdb gives TRBD1 as the D gene, but with no DNA this cannot be confirmed. Germline assignment: CDR1 SEHNR and CDR2 FQNEAQ (reference sequence). The CDR3 runs 14 residues. The CDR3 protein is CASSFLQGAAEQYF.

The chain links TRBV20-1 to TRBJ2-2; absent DNA, TCRdb's TRBD2 call cannot be checked. This CDR3 contains 15 residues. The germline V gene encodes CDR1 DFQATT and CDR2 SNEGSKA (reference sequence). CDR3 region: CSARRLAGGTGELFF.

The rearrangement joins TRBV7-2 to TRBJ2-4. Germline CDR1 reads SGHTA; CDR2 reads FQGNSA. The CDR3 length is 13 residues. CDR3 sequence reads: CASSWSGKNIQYF. Full variable domain (remainder filled in from reference TRBV7-2 and TRBJ2-4): GAGVSQSPSNKVTEKGKDVELRCDPISGHTALYWYRQSLGQGLEFLIYFQGNSAPDKSGLPSDRFSAERTGGSVSTLTIQRTQQEDSAVYLCASSWSGKNIQYFGAGTRLSVL.

This sequence joins TRBV11-2 and TRBJ2-3; TCRdb's assignment of TRBD1 cannot be checked, as there is no DNA. The CDR3 is 14 residues long. Germline assignment: CDR1 SGHAT and CDR2 FQNNGV. CDR3: CASSPSGAGDTQYF.

This chain links TRBV5-1 with TRBJ2-1. The length of the CDR3 is 13 residues. The V gene's germline CDR1 is SGHRS and CDR2 YFSETQ. The CDR3 protein is CASSLGQVDEQFF.

CDR3 loop: CASQTGQNTEAFF. This chain links TRBV6-1 with TRBJ1-1; the D call of TRBD1 rests on TCRdb alone, since no DNA is present to check it. CDR3 length: 13 amino acids. Germline values: CDR1 MNHNS, CDR2 SASEGT.

The J gene is TRBJ1-3, the V gene TRBV20-1; TCRdb calls TRBD1, which cannot be checked without DNA. Germline assignment: CDR1 DFQATT and CDR2 SNEGSKA (reference sequence). The CDR3 loop spans 15 amino acids. CDR3 region: CSAKGDRESGNTIYF.

The chain recombines TRBV12-3 or TRBV12-4 with TRBJ1-1. The CDR3 totals 11 residues. The CDR3 protein is CASRFYTEAFF.

V gene TRBV29-1 combines with J gene TRBJ2-1; the TRBD2 assignment by TCRdb is unverifiable without DNA. Germline CDR1 SQVTM, CDR2 ANQGSEA. The CDR3 runs to 14 residues. This CDR3 reads CSVETSGRADEQFF.

This chain connects TRBV4-3 to TRBJ2-1; TCRdb's D call of TRBD1 is untestable without DNA. This CDR3 region has 15 residues. Germline CDR1 and CDR2: LGHNA and YSLEER. CDR3 loop: CASSQDDRAYNEQFF.

The genes are TRBV6-2 or TRBV6-3 and TRBJ1-2; TCRdb's D gene call, TRBD1, goes unchecked for lack of DNA. The CDR3 sequence is 15 residues long. Germline CDR1 MNHEY, CDR2 SVGEGT. The CDR3 is CASSSPGQDYYGYTF.

The rearrangement joins TRBV19 to TRBJ2-7; without DNA, the TCRdb call of TRBD1 cannot be checked. Germline CDR1 reads LNHDA; CDR2 reads SQIVND (reference sequence). The CDR3 is made up of 11 amino acids. CDR3 loop: CASNRGAEQYF.

The V call is TRBV11-2, the J call TRBJ1-2; the D gene TCRdb calls, TRBD1, cannot be checked with no DNA. CDR1 is SGHAT and CDR2 is FQNNGV in the germline V gene. The CDR3 is made up of 15 amino acids. The CDR3: CASTIPGWGGVGYTF.

V gene TRBV12-3 or TRBV12-4 combines with J gene TRBJ2-2. This CDR3 has 15 residues. This CDR3 is CASSFRVSSAGELFF.

The chain is built from TRBV20-1 and TRBJ1-5; as DNA is missing, the TRBD1 call by TCRdb cannot be tested. Germline CDR1 DFQATT, CDR2 SNEGSKA (reference sequence). The CDR3 contains 15 residues. This CDR3 reads CSASEGTEVHQPQHF.

The chain uses TRBV4-1 and TRBJ1-1. The CDR3 runs to 14 residues. Germline V gene lookup returns CDR1 MGHRA and CDR2 YSYEKL. The CDR3 spells CASSQEVQNTEAFF.

The chain combines TRBV1 with TRBJ2-3; TCRdb returns TRBD2, unconfirmable since there is no DNA. TRBV1 is reported as a pseudogene. The CDR3 sequence is 16 residues long. The CDR3 region is CTSRLAGGPSTDTQYF.

The chain uses TRBV6-1 and TRBJ2-1. The CDR3 spans 14 residues. Germline V gene lookup returns CDR1 MNHNS and CDR2 SASEGT. The CDR3 here is CASSEGVAYNEQYF.

V is TRBV20-1 and J is TRBJ2-1; TCRdb returns TRBD2, unconfirmable since there is no DNA. CDR1 and CDR2 (germline): DFQATT, SNEGSKA (reference sequence). The CDR3 runs to 18 residues. The CDR3 here is CSASVMRQPQWEGNEQFF.

J is TRBJ1-5 and V is TRBV20-1; TCRdb proposes TRBD1, but this gene call is untestable without DNA. This CDR3 is 14 amino acids long. Germline V gene sequence: CDR1 DFQATT, CDR2 SNEGSKA (reference sequence). The CDR3 loop is CSATGTPQNQPQHF.

This chain links TRBV7-2 with TRBJ1-2. The CDR3 consists of 14 residues. Germline assignment: CDR1 SGHTA and CDR2 FQGNSA. The CDR3 reads CASSLIVQTGGYTF.

The chain uses TRBV12-3 or TRBV12-4 and TRBJ2-2; TCRdb names TRBD1, which stays unverified in the absence of DNA. The CDR3 spans 15 residues. The CDR3 sequence: CASSLGTGLAGELFF.

This sequence joins TRBV3-1 and TRBJ2-1. In germline, CDR1 is LGHDT, CDR2 YNNKEL (reference sequence). This CDR3 comprises 13 residues. CDR3 loop: CASSQVWQNEQFF.

The chain combines TRBV6-2 or TRBV6-3 with TRBJ2-2; TCRdb lists TRBD1, though no DNA is available to test this call. This CDR3 region has 15 residues. The germline V gene encodes CDR1 MNHEY and CDR2 SVGEGT. The CDR3 sequence: CASLGQATYYGELFF.